This T cell receptor beta chain came from a study of graft-versus-host responses after intestinal transplantation. Findings of the study overall: Levels of circulating GvH clones at their peak were associated with early post-transplant HvG declines. Subjects displaying graft-donor T cell macrochimerism possessed elevated graft-versus-host to host-versus-graft clonal ratios inside allografts.

Of note for this clone: Antigen unknown.

This table comes from immunoSEQ multiplex PCR, and its TCRdb copy is limited to in-frame clones, with some not included. The table records 96,000 or so clones, 92% of them present only once. The input for sequencing was unstimulated CD4+ T cells sorted from spleen or lymph node cells, taken before intestinal transplant. This receptor was obtained from a human donor who received an intestinal transplant.

CDR3 bases: TGTGCCAGCAGTTTACGGCGGACAGATATCTACGAGCAGTACTTC. Protein: CASSLRRTDIYEQYF. V gene TRBV27 combines with J gene TRBJ2-7; D is possibly TRBD1 (6 bases). This CDR3 region has 15 residues. CDR1 is MNHEY, CDR2 SMNVEV, per germline (reference sequence). The V end lost 2 bases, the J end lost 3 bases, and 14 bases lay between the germline ends.